The rows below give T cell receptor beta chains drawn from one sample of a study of blood T cells in healthy people across ages. Via MiXCR, TCRdb re-called the 5' RACE reads, giving one row per CDR3 protein. The sample lists 1 million to 1.2 million distinct CDR3 sequences, 35% to 40% occurring once. Specimen: blood. The receptors derive from a man between 18 and 29 years old in good health. Both conserved end residues are part of each CDR3. A D gene is named only where the DNA matches it firmly. Clone size is shown for a subset of rows, as once, few, many or a class of expanded clone.

TRBJ2-3,TRBD2,few,TRBV10-3,CAISEASGGSTDTQYF,TGTGCCATCAGTGAGGCTAGCGGGGGGAGCACAGATACGCAGTATTTT
TRBJ1-2,-,-,TRBV5-6,CVSSPGGEYGYTF,TGTGTCAGCAGCCCAGGTGGAGAATATGGCTACACCTTC
TRBJ2-7,TRBD2,once,TRBV4-1,CASSQDPEELAGGPYEQYF,TGCGCCAGCAGCCAAGATCCTGAAGAGTTGGCGGGGGGTCCCTACGAGCAGTACTTC
TRBJ2-7,TRBD2,few,TRBV3-1,CASSHRTSGGGLSYEQYF,TGTGCCAGCAGCCACCGGACTAGCGGGGGCGGCCTTTCCTACGAGCAGTACTTC
TRBJ1-4,-,-,TRBV5-1,CASSLATGLEKLFF,TGCGCCAGCAGCTTGGCTACAGGGCTAGAAAAACTGTTTTTT
TRBJ1-1,-,-,TRBV27,CASSPSWTVNTEAFF,TGTGCCAGCAGTCCCTCGTGGACAGTTAACACTGAAGCTTTCTTT
TRBJ1-2,-,-,TRBV6-1,CASRGLTGHDNYGYTF,TGTGCCAGCAGGGGATTAACGGGACACGATAACTATGGCTACACCTTC
TRBJ2-3,TRBD1,-,TRBV5-4,CASSSYRGRTDTQYF,TGTGCCAGCAGCTCCTACAGGGGAAGGACAGATACGCAGTATTTT
TRBJ2-5,TRBD2,once,TRBV29-1,CSAHSGGLFEQYF,TGCAGCGCCCATAGCGGGGGTCTATTTGAGCAGTACTTC
TRBJ2-3,TRBD2,-,TRBV10-3,CAISEGTSGNTDTQYF,TGTGCCATCAGTGAAGGAACTAGCGGAAACACAGATACGCAGTATTTT
TRBJ2-5,TRBD1,-,TRBV11-2,CASGLDIGTEETQYF,TGTGCCAGCGGCTTAGATATTGGGACAGAAGAGACCCAGTACTTC
TRBJ2-7,-,few,TRBV6-2/TRBV6-3,CASSYSGLQNYEQYF,TGTGCCAGCAGTTACTCGGGACTTCAGAACTACGAGCAGTACTTC
TRBJ1-1,-,few,TRBV14,CASSLLIATEAFF,TGTGCCAGCAGCCTTCTCATAGCCACTGAAGCTTTCTTT
TRBJ1-3,-,-,TRBV7-2,CASSVTGISGNTIYF,TGTGCCAGCAGCGTAACAGGGATCTCTGGAAACACCATATATTTT
TRBJ1-5,TRBD1,many,TRBV20-1,CSARDDGTGGQPQHF,TGCAGTGCTAGAGATGATGGGACAGGCGGTCAGCCCCAGCATTTT
TRBJ1-1,-,few,TRBV20-1,CSARRTLTETEAFF,TGCAGTGCTAGAAGGACTTTGACAGAGACTGAAGCTTTCTTT
TRBJ1-2,-,-,TRBV7-2,CASIDPPGQATNYGYTF,TGTGCCAGCATCGACCCACCGGGGCAGGCTACTAACTATGGCTACACCTTC
TRBJ2-7,TRBD2,-,TRBV11-3,CASSSKRGPYNEQYF,TGTGCCAGCAGTTCAAAGCGGGGCCCCTACAATGAGCAGTACTTC
TRBJ1-5,-,-,TRBV4-2,CASSPQRWATGNQPQHF,TGTGCCAGCAGCCCTCAGCGTTGGGCGACGGGCAATCAGCCCCAGCATTTT
TRBJ1-2,TRBD1,few,TRBV5-1,CASTLAERQGYGYTF,TGCGCCAGCACCTTGGCCGAACGACAGGGCTATGGCTACACCTTC
TRBJ2-3,TRBD2,-,TRBV29-1,CSVVGGSRNTDTQYF,TGCAGCGTTGTGGGGGGGAGTCGAAACACAGATACGCAGTATTTT
TRBJ2-2,-,-,TRBV20-1,CSATGTFTGELFF,TGCAGTGCCACCGGGACGTTCACCGGGGAGCTGTTTTTT
TRBJ1-5,TRBD1,few,TRBV7-9,CPSSLGTGGNQPQHF,TGTCCCAGCAGCTTAGGGACAGGGGGCAATCAGCCCCAGCATTTT
TRBJ1-2,-,few,TRBV20-1,CSARDWAGRDYGYTF,TGCAGTGCTAGAGATTGGGCAGGGCGTGACTATGGCTACACCTTC
TRBJ1-5,-,-,TRBV15,CATSRTSSNQPQHF,TGTGCCACCAGCAGAACCAGTAGCAATCAGCCCCAGCATTTT
TRBJ1-2,-,-,TRBV12-3/TRBV12-4,CASSLVGNPYGYTF,TGTGCCAGCAGTTTAGTCGGGAACCCCTATGGCTACACCTTC
TRBJ1-1,-,-,TRBV11-2,CASSLSSAGVEAFF,TGTGCCAGCAGCTTATCGTCTGCTGGGGTTGAAGCTTTCTTT
TRBJ2-3,TRBD2,-,TRBV5-1,CASSLMASGGASTDTQYF,TGCGCCAGCAGCTTGATGGCTAGCGGGGGGGCGAGCACAGATACGCAGTATTTT
TRBJ2-5,-,few,TRBV27,CASSFGAKGEETQYF,TGTGCCAGCAGTTTCGGGGCCAAAGGGGAAGAGACCCAGTACTTC
TRBJ1-2,-,-,TRBV12-3/TRBV12-4,CASSLKGTGVGYTF,TGTGCCAGCAGTTTAAAAGGGACCGGGGTTGGCTACACCTTC
TRBJ2-1,-,-,TRBV2,CASSEGRDNEQFF,TGTGCCAGCAGTGAAGGGAGAGACAATGAGCAGTTCTTC
TRBJ1-5,TRBD1,-,TRBV2,CASSPEGGTGDQPQHF,TGTGCCAGCAGTCCCGAAGGAGGGACAGGGGATCAGCCCCAGCATTTT
TRBJ1-5,-,few,TRBV10-2,CASTGVSSNQPQHF,TGCGCCAGCACTGGGGTCAGTAGCAATCAGCCCCAGCATTTT
TRBJ2-7,TRBD1,-,TRBV25-1,CASSESGTASYEQYF,TGTGCCAGCAGTGAATCGGGGACAGCCTCCTACGAGCAGTACTTC
TRBJ1-5,-,few,TRBV20-1,CSARDPGDTSNQPQHF,TGCAGTGCTAGAGATCCTGGTGATACTAGCAATCAGCCCCAGCATTTT
TRBJ2-2,TRBD2,-,TRBV20-1,CSARDPAGDNTGELFF,TGCAGTGCTAGAGACCCAGCGGGGGACAACACCGGGGAGCTATTTTTT
TRBJ2-1,TRBD2,-,TRBV6-2/TRBV6-3,CASSYPTWTSGKPYNEQFF,TGTGCCAGCAGTTACCCGACTTGGACTAGCGGGAAACCCTACAATGAGCAGTTCTTC
TRBJ2-5,TRBD2,-,TRBV2,CASSAGTSGGQETQYF,TGTGCCAGCAGTGCAGGGACTAGCGGGGGACAAGAGACCCAGTACTTC
TRBJ1-1,-,-,TRBV20-1,CSASPPGGGTEAFF,TGCAGTGCGAGTCCTCCGGGAGGGGGGACTGAAGCTTTCTTT
TRBJ2-1,-,-,TRBV20-1,CSARPERGGRSYNEQFF,TGCAGTGCTAGACCTGAGCGAGGGGGGAGATCCTACAATGAGCAGTTCTTC